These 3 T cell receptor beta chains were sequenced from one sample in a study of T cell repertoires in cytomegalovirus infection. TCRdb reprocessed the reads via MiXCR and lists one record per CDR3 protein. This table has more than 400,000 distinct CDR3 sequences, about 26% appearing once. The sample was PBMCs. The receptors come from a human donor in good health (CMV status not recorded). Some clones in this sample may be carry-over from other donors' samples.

In DNA, the CDR3 is TGCAGCGTAGCCGGGACAGGGTTTGATCAGCCCCAGCATTTT. Amino acids: CSVAGTGFDQPQHF. V is TRBV29-1 and J is TRBJ1-5; 9 nucleotides agree with TRBD1. Germline CDR1 SQVTM, CDR2 ANQGSEA. V trimming: 6 bases; J trimming: 5 bases; junction bases outside the gene matches: 8. The length of the CDR3 is 14 residues.

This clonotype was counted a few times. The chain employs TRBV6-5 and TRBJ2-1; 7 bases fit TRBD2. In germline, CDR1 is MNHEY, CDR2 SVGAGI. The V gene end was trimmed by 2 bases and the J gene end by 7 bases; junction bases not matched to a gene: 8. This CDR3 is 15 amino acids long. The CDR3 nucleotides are TGTGCCAGCAGTTACGCGGGGTGGGAGGGAAATGAGCAGTTCTTC. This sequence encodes CASSYAGWEGNEQFF.

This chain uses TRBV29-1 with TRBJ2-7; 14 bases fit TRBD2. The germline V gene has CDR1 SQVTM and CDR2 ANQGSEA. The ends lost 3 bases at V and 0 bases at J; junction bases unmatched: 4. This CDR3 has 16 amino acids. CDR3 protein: CSVEATSGRASYEQYF. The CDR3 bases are TGCAGCGTTGAGGCGACTAGCGGGAGGGCCTCCTACGAGCAGTACTTC.